Given below is one T cell receptor beta chain in context. What antigen it recognizes has not been identified. No quality values exist for individual bases; no much larger clone is one base distant. Ficoll-Paque density gradient centrifugation was the method used to isolate PBMCs. Instrument on record: Illumina NovaSeq 6000. TCRalpha and TCRbeta cDNA libraries were built by 5'RACE with constant-segment primers, adding sample barcodes and unique molecular identifiers. Trizol reagent was used to extract RNA from every sample. Libraries were amplified in two PCR steps, with a second sample barcode and Illumina TruSeq adapters added in the second step. Libraries were sequenced on an Illumina NovaSeq with 2 x 150 bp paired-end reads. Under the source paper's analysis protocol: With migec v1.2.7, reads were demultiplexed and then collapsed into UMI-guided consensus sequences. Using mixcr v2.1.11, UMI consensuses were aligned to TRA and TRB V and J templates and then assembled into clonotypes. A clonotype was counted as expanded or contracted only if both edgeR and NoisET called the change significant, with noise models trained on biological replicates. edgeR calls used a false discovery rate-adjusted p below 0.01 and a log2 fold-change threshold of 1. PCA with hierarchical clustering of max-normalized trajectories of the 1000 most abundant clonotypes was used as exploratory dynamics analysis. Separately sequenced CD4+ and CD8+ repertoires were used to assign the CD4 or CD8 phenotype of responding clones. TCRdb reprocessed the public reads (quality trimming at Q25 with fastp, clone calling with MiXCR) and kept in-frame beta chains. Rows matching on CDR3 protein sequence are summarized as one entry with the most common DNA and genes. The V and J calls come from TCRdb's annotation, not from the publication. The sample table lists about 350,000 distinct CDR3 sequences, approximately 15% of them with a count of one. The top ten clonotypes cover around a fifth of the sample.

The source of the sample is a study of T-cell memory formation after mild COVID-19 (dated by TCRdb to the early 2020s). Context from the whole study: TCR sequence clusters from the two donors were largely donor specific. Two young, previously healthy adult volunteers made up the cohort, one male and one female. T-cell clones expanding and contracting after mild COVID-19 in two donors were tracked by longitudinal TCRalpha and TCRbeta repertoire sequencing.

Overall study outcomes, separate from this receptor: The study included only a couple of mild cases, and larger cohorts that include severe cases with pre-infection samples were judged to be necessary. Some responding clones were detected in pre-infection memory, which suggested that pre-existing cross-reactive memory T cells had joined the SARS-CoV-2 response. Contracting CD4+ clones were located mainly in the CM and EM memory subsets, whereas CD8+ clones were found to be enriched in EMRA. From day 15 to 85, contracting clones showed balanced CD4/CD8 phenotypes, whereas a second wave of clones that expanded from day 15 to 37 leaned towards CD4+. Whether the second-wave clones peaking on day 37 were SARS-CoV-2 specific was not confirmed.

V lost 0 bases and J lost 8 bases, and the count of bases not matched to a germline gene is 3. In the germline V gene (reference sequence), CDR1 corresponds to LGHDT and CDR2 to YNNKEL. The CDR3 runs 14 amino acids, cysteine and phenylalanine included. The read is trimmed to its CDR3 DNA, 42 bases read in frame from base 1. Sequencing was done on a sample of PBMCs or a T cell subset sorted from them (not recorded which). The receptor chain draws on TRBV3-1 and TRBJ2-3, and TRBD1 aligns with 9 junction nucleotides. This receptor was identified in a man younger than 35 who had mild COVID-19 (a few samples of this study predate the infection). The sample titles of this study are shuffled in the database, so cell type and time point are left out; the donor was told from shared clones. The CDR3 sequence is CASSQDTGGGTQYF. The DNA is as follows: TGTGCCAGCAGCCAAGATACAGGGGGCGGTACGCAGTATTTT.